Sequencing of this T cell receptor (beta chain) was carried out in a study of Graves' ophthalmopathy and Graves' hyperthyroidism. Disease in donors with ophthalmopathy had moderate-to-severe activity, CAS ≥3, NOSPECS ≥4 and under 3 months' duration. Each diagnosis was determined on the basis of clinical symptoms, serum thyroxine, TRAb, thyroid ultrasound and orbital computed tomography. The CDR3 totals 21 residues. V was pared by 3 bases and J by 0 bases, with 26 bases between. CDR1 and CDR2 from the germline V gene are SGHVS and FNYEAQ. Study results and caveats: Blood shared most expanded thyroid clonotypes above 0.001 frequency. Ophthalmopathy progression was predicted by the model at about 70% sensitivity and less than 80% specificity.

Amplification of TCR beta CDR3 regions used RNA transcripts. A first-round RT-PCR used HTBI primers, followed by a second-round multiplex PCR. Using its own MiXCR run on the multiplex PCR reads, TCRdb lists one record per CDR3 protein. The sample lists 260,000 or so distinct CDR3 sequences, about 46% seen once, with roughly half in the top ten. On this clonotype: What it binds is not known.

Sequenced sample: peripheral blood. The rearrangement links TRBV7-6 to TRBJ2-2; the D gene could be TRBD1 or TRBD2 (5 bases each). The clonotype originates from an adult man with Graves' ophthalmopathy. CDR3 bases: TGTGCCAGCAGCTTCGGCGGAGAGGGACGATTTGTTGTCTCGAACACCGGGGAGCTGTTTTTT. Translation gives CASSFGGEGRFVVSNTGELFF.